What follows are 31 T cell receptor beta chains derived from one specimen sequenced in a study of cytomegalovirus exposure and HLA in healthy donors (dated by TCRdb to about 2017). The library was made by the immunoSEQ multiplex PCR assay. A mixture of 60 forward primers for TCR Vbeta segments and 13 reverse primers for TCR Jbeta segments was used in the multiplex PCR. TCRdb's version of the immuneACCESS table is confined to in-frame rearrangements and falls short of the full clone set. An unresolved V gene accounts for under half of the shortfall where checked; the remainder is of unknown origin. The sample table holds under 150,000 clones, of which over 60% were seen once. About 3% of the sample is in the top ten clones. Sequenced input: PBMCs. The receptors stem from a human donor in good health.

J is TRBJ2-7 and V is TRBV4-1; TRBD1 agrees at 7 bases. The CDR3 length is 15 residues. J lost 12 bases, V lost 0 bases, and 14 bases had no gene match. The germline CDR1 and CDR2 sequences are MGHRA and YSYEKL. CDR3 DNA sequence: TGCGCCAGCAGCCAAGATTCAACAGGGGCGGCTCTACGGTACTTC. This encodes CASSQDSTGAALRYF.

The rearrangement uses TRBV7-2 and TRBJ2-6, with D possibly TRBD2 on 5 matching bases. The CDR3 loop spans 15 amino acids. Germline V gives CDR1 SGHTA, CDR2 FQGNSA. With 5 bases removed from V and 2 bases from J, the gap between germline ends came to 10 bases. The CDR3 here is CASSIGLAGANVLTF. The CDR3 DNA follows: TGTGCCAGCAGCATCGGACTTGCTGGGGCCAACGTCCTGACTTTC.

This clone was recorded only once. The V and J genes are TRBV19 and TRBJ2-5; D is perhaps TRBD1 (5 bases). Trimming removed 7 bases at V and 5 bases at J, with 8 bases between. This CDR3 region has 11 residues. Germline values: CDR1 LNHDA, CDR2 SQIVND (reference sequence). CDR3 in amino acids: CASTYRETQYF. CDR3 nucleotide sequence: TGTGCCAGTACCTACAGGGAGACCCAGTACTTC.

The chain combines TRBV4-2 with TRBJ1-5; no reliable D call. Trimming took off 1 base at V and 4 bases at J, with 17 bases between the two ends. The CDR3 spans 17 residues. The V gene's germline CDR1 is LGHNA and CDR2 YNFKEQ. CDR3 sequence reads: CASSQAVTDPQNQPQHF. CDR3 nucleotide sequence: TGTGCCAGCAGCCAAGCTGTAACAGACCCGCAGAATCAGCCCCAGCATTTT.

This chain joins TRBV27 and TRBJ1-3; TRBD1 matches 7 bases. The CDR3 loop spans 15 amino acids. V lost 3 bases and J lost 0; bases outside the gene matches: 2. Germline-derived CDR1 and CDR2 are MNHEY and SMNVEV (reference sequence). Written as DNA, the CDR3 is TGTGCCAGCAGTTTCTCAGGGGGCTCTGGAAACACCATATATTTT. The encoded protein is CASSFSGGSGNTIYF.

The chain joins TRBV6-6 to TRBJ2-2; D gene uncertain. Germline V gene data show CDR1 as MNHNY and CDR2 as SVGAGI (reference sequence). V shed 6 bases and J shed 5 bases, with 7 bases lying between them. CDR3 length: 12 amino acids. DNA of the CDR3: TGTGCCAGCAGCCTTCCTACCGGGGAGCTGTTTTTT. Translating gives CASSLPTGELFF.

The rearrangement links TRBV19 to TRBJ2-1; 13 positions agree with TRBD2. The CDR3 runs to 20 residues. Germline V CDR1 and CDR2: LNHDA, SQIVND (reference sequence). Trimming took 2 bases from V and 1 from J; bases not matched to a gene: 11. The CDR3, as DNA: TGTGCCAGTAGTATAAAACTAGCGGGAGGGCGGGATAGGTCCTACAATGAGCAGTTCTTC. Translated, it gives CASSIKLAGGRDRSYNEQFF.

This chain connects TRBV4-2 to TRBJ2-1; 9 bases agree with TRBD1. This CDR3 comprises 16 residues. The J segment lost 4 bases and the V segment lost 2 bases, leaving 6 bases of the junction unmatched. Germline CDR1 reads LGHNA; CDR2 reads YNFKEQ. The CDR3 DNA reads TGTGCCAGCAGCCAACTGAACAGGGGGCGATACAATGAGCAGTTCTTC. Translation: CASSQLNRGRYNEQFF.

The DNA of the CDR3 is TGTGCCAGCAGCTTTACTAGCGGGGTTGGGGAGACCCAGTACTTC. This sequence encodes CASSFTSGVGETQYF. The chain recombines TRBV7-6 with TRBJ2-5, with 10 bases fitting TRBD2. After removal of 3 bases from V and 5 bases from J, the junction contained 6 bases not matched to a gene. This CDR3 contains 15 residues. The germline V gene has CDR1 SGHVS and CDR2 FNYEAQ.

This clone was observed a handful of times. The chain links TRBV9 to TRBJ2-1; 16 bases map to TRBD2. Germline values: CDR1 SGDLS, CDR2 YYNGEE. The V gene end was trimmed by 5 bases and the J gene end by 4 bases; junction bases not matched to a gene: 9. The length of the CDR3 is 18 residues. The CDR3 loop is CASSWGLAGGADYNEQFF. DNA of the CDR3: TGTGCCAGCAGTTGGGGACTAGCGGGAGGGGCGGATTACAATGAGCAGTTCTTC.

The rearrangement links TRBV30 to TRBJ2-3; TRBD2 aligns across 13 bases. Germline-derived CDR1 and CDR2 are GTSNPN and SVGIG (reference sequence). The CDR3 extends over 15 amino acids. Trimming removed 4 bases from V and 6 bases from J; junction bases left unmatched: 7. The CDR3 DNA sequence: TGTGCCTGGAAGACTAGCGGGGGGCCATGGGATACGCAGTATTTT. Its translation is CAWKTSGGPWDTQYF.

The V and J genes are TRBV6-1 and TRBJ2-3; a possible D gene is TRBD1 (5 bases). The CDR3 length is 13 residues. The germline CDR1 and CDR2 sequences are MNHNS and SASEGT. V was pared by 10 bases and J by 1 base, with 12 bases between. The DNA for the CDR3 is TGTGCCAACAGGTTAAGAGGCACAGATACGCAGTATTTT. Amino acid sequence: CANRLRGTDTQYF.

The chain recombines TRBV7-9 with TRBJ2-5; 7 positions agree with TRBD1. The CDR3 is 14 amino acids. Germline V gene lookup returns CDR1 SEHNR and CDR2 FQNEAQ (reference sequence). J was trimmed by 5 bases and V by 5 bases; bases with no gene match: 8. The chain's CDR3 is CASSLGQQGETQYF. CDR3 coding DNA: TGTGCCAGCAGCCTGGGACAGCAAGGGGAGACCCAGTACTTC.

The rearrangement joins TRBV7-6 to TRBJ2-7; D is possibly TRBD2 (5 bases). CDR1 is SGHVS, CDR2 FNYEAQ, per germline. The length of the CDR3 is 15 residues. Trimming took off 0 bases at V and 1 base at J, with 10 bases between the two ends. CDR3 bases: TGTGCCAGCAGCTTAGCGGACGGGGATTCCTACGAGCAGTACTTC. It translates to CASSLADGDSYEQYF.

The chain has TRBV9 and TRBJ1-4; possibly TRBD1 for D (5 bases). V gave up 0 bases and J gave up 3 bases, with 6 bases separating them. Germline CDR1 is SGDLS and CDR2 is YYNGEE. The CDR3 has 14 amino acids. The DNA for the CDR3 is TGTGCCAGCAGCGTAGCAGGGTCTAATGAAAAACTGTTTTTT. Translation gives CASSVAGSNEKLFF.

This chain links TRBV6-6 with TRBJ1-2; 7 positions agree with TRBD1. The germline gives CDR1 MNHNY, CDR2 SVGAGI (reference sequence). The J segment lost 3 bases and the V segment lost 8 bases, leaving 12 bases of the junction unmatched. CDR3 length equals 15 residues. CDR3 nucleotide sequence: TGTGCCAGCGAAGATAAAGGGGGCGAGGACTATGGCTACACCTTC. Its protein product is CASEDKGGEDYGYTF.

This clone was detected only a few times. The junction does not match germline at one end; this may be a read error. The chain has TRBV5-4 and TRBJ2-2; TRBD2 agrees at 12 bases. Germline loops: CDR1 SGHNT, CDR2 YYREEE (reference sequence). The CDR3 is 16 amino acids. DNA of the CDR3: TGCGCCAGCAGCCAAGAGCCTAGCGGGGGGGCCGGGGAGCTGTTTTTT. Protein: CASSQEPSGGAGELFF.

The chain joins TRBV5-1 to TRBJ2-2, with 7 bases that match TRBD2. Germline V gives CDR1 SGHRS, CDR2 YFSETQ. There are 16 residues in the CDR3. The V and J ends lost 0 bases and 4 bases, in that order; junction bases with no gene match: 6. The CDR3 DNA follows: TGCGCCAGCAGCTTGGCCGCAGCGGGATTCACCGGGGAGCTGTTTTTT. It encodes CASSLAAAGFTGELFF.

The genes are TRBV7-9 and TRBJ1-2, with 8 bases fitting TRBD1. Trimming cost V 3 bases and J 2 bases; bases outside gene matches: 2. Germline CDR1 is SEHNR and CDR2 is FQNEAQ (reference sequence). The CDR3 has 14 amino acids. The CDR3 spells CASSFGTGNYGYTF. The CDR3 DNA reads as TGTGCCAGCAGCTTTGGGACAGGAAACTATGGCTACACCTTC.

V gene TRBV4-1 combines with J gene TRBJ1-5; no definite D call. CDR1 MGHRA and CDR2 YSYEKL come from the germline V gene. Trimming cost V 3 bases and J 1 base, with 10 bases left between them. The CDR3 is 15 amino acids. The chain's CDR3 is CASSHGDSSNQPQHF. The CDR3 region has the DNA TGCGCCAGCAGCCATGGAGACTCCAGCAATCAGCCCCAGCATTTT.

The gene calls are TRBV10-3 and TRBJ2-2; 8 bases map to TRBD2. This CDR3 comprises 16 residues. CDR1 and CDR2 from the germline V gene are ENHRY and SYGVKD. The J segment lost 4 bases and the V segment lost 3 bases, leaving 7 bases of the junction unmatched. The CDR3: CAISESGTRITGELFF. The CDR3 DNA sequence: TGTGCCATCAGTGAATCCGGGACTAGGATCACCGGGGAGCTGTTTTTT.

This chain joins TRBV5-1 and TRBJ2-3; 7 bases are shared with TRBD1. Germline values: CDR1 SGHRS, CDR2 YFSETQ. This CDR3 is 14 amino acids long. V lost 2 bases, J lost 4 bases, and 4 bases stayed unmatched. Written as DNA, the CDR3 is TGCGCCAGCAGCTTAGGGCAGGGGGCAGATACGCAGTATTTT. It specifies CASSLGQGADTQYF.

The chain couples TRBV30 to TRBJ1-1; TRBD1 matches at 9 bases. Germline CDR1 is GTSNPN and CDR2 is SVGIG (reference sequence). This CDR3 is 16 amino acids long. V shed 3 bases and J 0 bases; nucleotides not matched to a gene: 8. In nucleotides, the CDR3 is TGTGCCTGGAGGGAACGACAGGGGGTAATGAACACTGAAGCTTTCTTT. This gives the protein CAWRERQGVMNTEAFF.

CDR3 in amino acids: CASSQGLGGPYEQYF. In DNA, the CDR3 is TGCGCCAGCAGCCAAGGGCTGGGCGGGCCCTACGAGCAGTACTTC. The rearrangement links TRBV4-1 to TRBJ2-7, with TRBD2 as a possible D gene (5 bases). Germline CDR1 reads MGHRA; CDR2 reads YSYEKL. Trimming shortened V by 1 base and J by 2 bases, and 12 bases separated the two germline ends. The CDR3 spans 15 residues.

The chain links TRBV21-1 to TRBJ2-2; TRBD1, as called in the table, went unchecked against the DNA. TRBV21-1 is deemed a pseudogene. The CDR3 extends over 13 amino acids. CDR3 DNA: TGTGCCAGCAGGGCAGTCCCCACCGGGGAGCTGTTTTTT. Translation gives CASRAVPTGELFF.

This clone was detected only a few times. The sample contains more than one DNA sequence encoding this CDR3. The chain has TRBV18 and TRBJ1-5; unclear D gene. V lost 1 base and J lost 0, with 7 bases in between. Per the germline V gene, CDR1 is KGHSH and CDR2 is LQKENI. This CDR3 comprises 15 residues. The CDR3 loop reads CASSPRAGSNQPQHF. The CDR3 DNA reads TGTGCCAGCTCACCACGGGCAGGTAGCAATCAGCCCCAGCATTTT.

The chain couples TRBV27 to TRBJ2-3; perhaps TRBD1 as D (6 bases). CDR1 is MNHEY, CDR2 SMNVEV, per germline (reference sequence). Trimming left V 3 bases short and J 3 bases short, with 10 bases between. This CDR3 region has 14 residues. The CDR3 is CASSFNRATDTQYF. The CDR3 DNA follows: TGTGCCAGCAGTTTCAACAGGGCTACAGATACGCAGTATTTT.

The chain combines TRBV30 with TRBJ2-5; TRBD1 agrees at 9 bases. The J call may be in error: the DNA end matches TRBJ2-7 better. This CDR3 region has 15 residues. Looked up from germline, CDR1 is GTSNPN and CDR2 is SVGIG (reference sequence). The CDR3 spells CAWRNKQGAQYEQYF. CDR3 nucleotides: TGTGCCTGGAGGAACAAACAGGGGGCGCAGTACGAGCAGTACTTC.

This sequence joins TRBV7-8 and TRBJ2-1; D may be TRBD1 (6 bases). Germline-derived CDR1 and CDR2 are SGHVS and FQNEAQ. The V gene lost 4 bases and the J gene lost 2 bases, with 15 bases spanning the gap. The CDR3 contains 16 residues. The CDR3 nucleotides are TGTGCCAGCAGCTCCACCCGACAGGAGACCTACAATGAGCAGTTCTTC. It codes for CASSSTRQETYNEQFF.

In DNA, the CDR3 is TGTGCCAGCAGCTTGGGGACAGGGACGAATGAAAAACTGTTTTTT. Translating it yields CASSLGTGTNEKLFF. The chain is built from TRBV5-4 and TRBJ1-4, with 8 bases lining up with TRBD1. Germline loops: CDR1 SGHNT, CDR2 YYREEE (reference sequence). The CDR3 is 15 amino acids. J was trimmed by 5 bases and V by 0 bases; bases with no gene match: 3.

This chain links TRBV19 with TRBJ1-4, with 9 nucleotides matching TRBD1. In germline, CDR1 is LNHDA, CDR2 SQIVND (reference sequence). The V segment lost 5 bases and the J segment 7 bases; nucleotides outside the gene matches: 5. This CDR3 is 14 amino acids long. The DNA of the CDR3 is TGTGCCAGTAGTTACGGGACAGGGAGTGAAAAACTGTTTTTT. Protein: CASSYGTGSEKLFF.